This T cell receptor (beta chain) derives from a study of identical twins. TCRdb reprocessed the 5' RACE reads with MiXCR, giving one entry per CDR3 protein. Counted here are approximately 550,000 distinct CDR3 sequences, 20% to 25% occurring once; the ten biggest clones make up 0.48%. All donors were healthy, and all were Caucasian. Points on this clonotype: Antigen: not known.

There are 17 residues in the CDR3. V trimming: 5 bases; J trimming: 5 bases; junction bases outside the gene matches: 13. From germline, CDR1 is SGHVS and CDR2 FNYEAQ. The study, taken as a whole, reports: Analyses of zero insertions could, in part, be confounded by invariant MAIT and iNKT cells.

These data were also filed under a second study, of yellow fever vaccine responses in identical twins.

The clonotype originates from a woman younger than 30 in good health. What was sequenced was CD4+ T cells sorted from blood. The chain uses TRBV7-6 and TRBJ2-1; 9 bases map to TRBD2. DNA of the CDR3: TGTGCCAGCAGCCCAGCCCCTAGCGGGACCTTACACAATGAGCAGTTCTTC. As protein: CASSPAPSGTLHNEQFF.